Listed below are T cell receptor beta chains from one sample, sequenced in a study of human T cells and chemical hapten exposure. TCRdb ran MiXCR on the RACE reads and lists one entry per CDR3 protein. Of more than 75,000 distinct CDR3 sequences detected, 10% appear once; the ten largest clones hold 2% to 2.5%. The sample in question was whole blood, obtained in connection with sensitization to the hapten diphenylcyclopropenone (DPC). All receptors derive from a young woman with alopecia areata. Some clones in this sample may be carry-over from other donors' samples. CDR3s include the opening cysteine and the closing phenylalanine or tryptophan. D genes are given only for firm matches. Clone size is stated in some rows and not others, as once, few, many or a class when expanded.

J gene: TRBJ2-3; D gene: NA; clone size: many; V gene: TRBV5-1; CDR3 protein: CASSFAYTDTQYF; CDR3 DNA: TGCGCCAGCAGCTTTGCTTACACAGATACGCAGTATTTT
J gene: TRBJ2-7; D gene: TRBD1; clone size: many; V gene: TRBV14; CDR3 protein: CASSLRGQESSYEQYF; CDR3 DNA: TGTGCCAGCAGCCTCAGGGGACAGGAAAGCTCCTACGAGCAGTACTTC
J gene: TRBJ1-3; D gene: NA; clone size: NA; V gene: TRBV28; CDR3 protein: CASAPAGFGNTIYF; CDR3 DNA: TGTGCCAGCGCCCCGGCGGGATTTGGAAACACCATATATTTT
J gene: TRBJ1-4; D gene: NA; clone size: many; V gene: TRBV20-1; CDR3 protein: CSASRYEGEKLFF; CDR3 DNA: TGCAGTGCTAGTCGCTACGAGGGCGAAAAACTGTTTTTT
J gene: TRBJ1-1; D gene: NA; clone size: few; V gene: TRBV20-1; CDR3 protein: CSARDTPEAFF; CDR3 DNA: TGCAGTGCTAGAGATACCCCTGAAGCTTTCTTT
J gene: TRBJ1-1; D gene: NA; clone size: few; V gene: TRBV20-1; CDR3 protein: CSARDPKSSGTEAFF; CDR3 DNA: TGCAGTGCTAGAGATCCGAAGTCGTCGGGCACTGAAGCTTTCTTT
J gene: TRBJ2-7; D gene: NA; clone size: many; V gene: TRBV27; CDR3 protein: CASSLSRGRLNEQYF; CDR3 DNA: TGTGCCAGCAGTTTATCGAGGGGCCGCTTAAACGAGCAGTACTTC
J gene: TRBJ2-3; D gene: NA; clone size: NA; V gene: TRBV7-9; CDR3 protein: CASTVGKRADTQYF; CDR3 DNA: TGTGCCAGCACCGTGGGAAAGAGAGCAGATACGCAGTATTTT
J gene: TRBJ2-2; D gene: NA; clone size: many; V gene: TRBV7-6; CDR3 protein: CASSSTGSNTGELFF; CDR3 DNA: TGTGCCAGCAGTTCCACCGGGTCGAACACCGGGGAGCTGTTTTTT
J gene: TRBJ2-7; D gene: TRBD2; clone size: many; V gene: TRBV6-5; CDR3 protein: CASTRSGSDEQYF; CDR3 DNA: TGTGCCAGCACCAGGAGCGGGAGCGACGAGCAGTACTTC
J gene: TRBJ1-2; D gene: TRBD1; clone size: NA; V gene: TRBV28; CDR3 protein: CASSPGQGLGYTF; CDR3 DNA: TGTGCCAGCAGCCCGGGACAGGGCCTTGGCTACACCTTC
J gene: TRBJ1-4; D gene: NA; clone size: many; V gene: TRBV7-2; CDR3 protein: CASSSQRDGTNEKLFF; CDR3 DNA: TGTGCCAGCAGCTCACAAAGGGATGGGACTAATGAAAAACTGTTTTTT
J gene: TRBJ1-5; D gene: NA; clone size: many; V gene: TRBV7-6; CDR3 protein: CASSPSGGMRPQHF; CDR3 DNA: TGTGCCAGCAGCCCTAGCGGGGGGATGCGGCCCCAGCATTTT
J gene: TRBJ2-7; D gene: TRBD1; clone size: many; V gene: TRBV4-2; CDR3 protein: CASSQDRGRAEYEQYF; CDR3 DNA: TGTGCCAGCAGCCAAGATAGGGGGCGTGCCGAGTACGAGCAGTACTTC
J gene: TRBJ2-7; D gene: TRBD1; clone size: many; V gene: TRBV28; CDR3 protein: CASSRQGRSYEQYF; CDR3 DNA: TGTGCCAGCAGTCGACAGGGGCGTTCGTACGAGCAGTACTTC
J gene: TRBJ1-5; D gene: NA; clone size: few; V gene: TRBV28; CDR3 protein: CASRQGSGNQPQHF; CDR3 DNA: TGTGCCAGCAGGCAGGGGTCGGGTAATCAGCCCCAGCATTTT
J gene: TRBJ1-2; D gene: NA; clone size: NA; V gene: TRBV5-5; CDR3 protein: CASSLAGTDYGYTF; CDR3 DNA: TGTGCCAGCAGCTTGGCCGGGACCGACTATGGCTACACCTTC
J gene: TRBJ2-1; D gene: NA; clone size: many; V gene: TRBV7-3; CDR3 protein: CASSLRGTSNEQFF; CDR3 DNA: TGTGCCAGCAGCTTAAGGGGGACCAGCAATGAGCAGTTCTTC
J gene: TRBJ1-2; D gene: NA; clone size: few; V gene: TRBV5-6; CDR3 protein: CASSLYDGYTF; CDR3 DNA: TGTGCCAGCAGCTTGTATGATGGCTACACCTTC
J gene: TRBJ1-5; D gene: NA; clone size: many; V gene: TRBV12-3/TRBV12-4; CDR3 protein: CASSFGRHGNQPQHF; CDR3 DNA: TGTGCCAGCAGTTTCGGTCGACATGGCAATCAGCCCCAGCATTTT
J gene: TRBJ1-2; D gene: TRBD1; clone size: many; V gene: TRBV29-1; CDR3 protein: CSVAGLTGEDYGYTF; CDR3 DNA: TGCAGCGTTGCCGGCCTCACAGGGGAGGACTATGGCTACACCTTC
J gene: TRBJ1-1; D gene: NA; clone size: NA; V gene: TRBV27; CDR3 protein: CASSLTGEAEAFF; CDR3 DNA: TGTGCCAGCAGTTTAACGGGGGAGGCTGAAGCTTTCTTT
J gene: TRBJ2-3; D gene: NA; clone size: NA; V gene: TRBV7-2; CDR3 protein: CASSRTSSQGTDTQYF; CDR3 DNA: TGTGCCAGCAGCCGGACTAGCTCACAGGGGACAGATACGCAGTATTTT
J gene: TRBJ2-5; D gene: TRBD2; clone size: many; V gene: TRBV12-5; CDR3 protein: CASGLSLMGLAVQETQYF; CDR3 DNA: TGTGCTAGTGGTTTGTCCCTAATGGGACTAGCGGTCCAAGAGACCCAGTACTTC
J gene: TRBJ1-5; D gene: NA; clone size: many; V gene: TRBV19; CDR3 protein: CASSWGAQPQHF; CDR3 DNA: TGTGCCAGTAGTTGGGGAGCCCAGCCCCAGCATTTT
J gene: TRBJ2-1; D gene: NA; clone size: few; V gene: TRBV10-3; CDR3 protein: CAISDSSDEQFF; CDR3 DNA: TGTGCCATCAGTGATTCAAGCGATGAGCAGTTCTTC
J gene: TRBJ2-7; D gene: NA; clone size: many; V gene: TRBV6-5; CDR3 protein: CASSTSFSSYEQYF; CDR3 DNA: TGTGCCAGCAGTACTAGCTTCAGCTCCTACGAGCAGTACTTC
J gene: TRBJ1-1; D gene: NA; clone size: many; V gene: TRBV28; CDR3 protein: CASSAGQTNTEAFF; CDR3 DNA: TGTGCCAGCAGCGCCGGACAAACGAACACTGAAGCTTTCTTT
J gene: TRBJ2-1; D gene: NA; clone size: many; V gene: TRBV5-1; CDR3 protein: CASSLGIEYNEQFF; CDR3 DNA: TGCGCCAGCAGCTTGGGAATAGAGTACAATGAGCAGTTCTTC
J gene: TRBJ2-1; D gene: TRBD2; clone size: many; V gene: TRBV6-6; CDR3 protein: CASSYRLAGGDNEQFF; CDR3 DNA: TGTGCCAGCAGTTACCGACTAGCGGGAGGGGACAATGAGCAGTTCTTC
J gene: TRBJ1-5; D gene: NA; clone size: many; V gene: TRBV2; CDR3 protein: CASSEQGGNQPQHF; CDR3 DNA: TGTGCCAGCAGTGAACAGGGTGGCAATCAGCCCCAGCATTTT
J gene: TRBJ1-3; D gene: NA; clone size: many; V gene: TRBV7-2; CDR3 protein: CASSPTPGNTIYF; CDR3 DNA: TGTGCCAGCAGCCCCACGCCGGGAAACACCATATATTTT
J gene: TRBJ2-2; D gene: NA; clone size: many; V gene: TRBV19; CDR3 protein: CASSIRGGELFF; CDR3 DNA: TGTGCCAGTAGTATAAGGGGCGGGGAGCTGTTTTTT
J gene: TRBJ2-5; D gene: NA; clone size: few; V gene: TRBV3-1; CDR3 protein: CATGRDQETQYF; CDR3 DNA: TGTGCCACTGGACGGGATCAAGAGACCCAGTACTTC
J gene: TRBJ2-1; D gene: NA; clone size: many; V gene: TRBV4-1; CDR3 protein: CASSQVMGEQFF; CDR3 DNA: TGCGCCAGCAGCCAAGTGATGGGTGAGCAGTTCTTC
J gene: TRBJ2-3; D gene: NA; clone size: NA; V gene: TRBV15; CDR3 protein: CATSRDYREDTQYF; CDR3 DNA: TGTGCCACCAGCAGGGATTACAGGGAAGATACGCAGTATTTT
J gene: TRBJ2-2; D gene: NA; clone size: few; V gene: TRBV6-4; CDR3 protein: CASREQGNTGELFF; CDR3 DNA: TGTGCCAGCAGGGAACAGGGGAACACCGGGGAGCTGTTTTTT
J gene: TRBJ2-5; D gene: TRBD2; clone size: many; V gene: TRBV20-1; CDR3 protein: CSASPAGDQETQYF; CDR3 DNA: TGCAGTGCTAGTCCAGCGGGGGATCAAGAGACCCAGTACTTC
J gene: TRBJ2-5; D gene: NA; clone size: many; V gene: TRBV12-3/TRBV12-4; CDR3 protein: CASTRGNGQETQYF; CDR3 DNA: TGTGCCAGCACTCGGGGGAATGGGCAAGAGACCCAGTACTTC
J gene: TRBJ2-1; D gene: TRBD2; clone size: few; V gene: TRBV7-2; CDR3 protein: CASSSLGLAGGYNEQFF; CDR3 DNA: TGTGCCAGCAGCTCCCTGGGACTAGCGGGGGGGTACAATGAGCAGTTCTTC